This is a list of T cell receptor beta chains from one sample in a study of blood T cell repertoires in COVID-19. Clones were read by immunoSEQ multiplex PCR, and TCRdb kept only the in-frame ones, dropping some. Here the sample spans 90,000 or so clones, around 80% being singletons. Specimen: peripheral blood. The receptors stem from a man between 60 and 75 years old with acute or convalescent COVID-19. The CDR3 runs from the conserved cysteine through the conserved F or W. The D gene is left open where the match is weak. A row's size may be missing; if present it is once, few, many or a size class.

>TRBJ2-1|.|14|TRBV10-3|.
TGTGCCATGAGTACCCGGAGCTCCTACAATGAGCAGTTCTTC
CAMSTRSSYNEQFF
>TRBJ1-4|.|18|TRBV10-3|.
TGTGCCATCAGTGAGCGTGCTCCCTGGGGCGCAACTAATGAAAAACTGTTTTTT
CAISERAPWGATNEKLFF
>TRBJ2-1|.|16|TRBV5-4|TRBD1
TGTGCCAGCAGCCACTCAGGGGGCCGATCTGGGGGTGAGCAGTTCTTC
CASSHSGGRSGGEQFF
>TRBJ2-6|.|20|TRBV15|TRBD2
TGTGCCACCAGCACCTCCCCGGGACTAGCGGGGGGGCCCGGGGCCAACGTCCTGACTTTC
CATSTSPGLAGGPGANVLTF
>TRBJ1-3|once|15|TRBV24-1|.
TGTGCCACCAGTGATCCGCGGGGGGCTGGAAACACCATATATTTT
CATSDPRGAGNTIYF
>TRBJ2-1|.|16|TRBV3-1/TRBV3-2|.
TGTGCCAGCAGCCAAGACCCTACCAAGTTTCCCAAGTCCCCGTTCTTC
CASSQDPTKFPKSPFF
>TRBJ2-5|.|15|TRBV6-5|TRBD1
TGTGCCAGCAGTCAACGCCGGGACAGACAAGAGACCCAGTACTTC
CASSQRRDRQETQYF
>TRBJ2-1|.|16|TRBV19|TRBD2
TGTGCCAGTAGTCGGACTAGCGGGGAATCCTACAATGAGCAGTTCTTC
CASSRTSGESYNEQFF
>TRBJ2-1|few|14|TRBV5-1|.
TGCGCCAGCAGCTTGGGTCCAGGGGCCAATGAGCAGTTCTTC
CASSLGPGANEQFF
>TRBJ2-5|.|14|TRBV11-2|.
TGTGCCAGCAGCTTATTCCAGGAAAAAGAGACCCAGTACTTC
CASSLFQEKETQYF
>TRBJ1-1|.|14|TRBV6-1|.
TGTGCCAGCAGTGACCAGGGGAGTCGGACTGAAGCTTTCTTT
CASSDQGSRTEAFF
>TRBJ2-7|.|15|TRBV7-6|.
TGTGCCAGCAGCTTAGCAGTGGCATCCCGCTACGAGCAGTACTTC
CASSLAVASRYEQYF
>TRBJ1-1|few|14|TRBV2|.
TGTGCCAGCAGACAGGTTCCCCTGAACACTGAAGCTTTCTTT
CASRQVPLNTEAFF
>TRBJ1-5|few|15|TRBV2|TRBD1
TGTGCCAGCAGCGACCAGGACAGGAGCAATCAGCCCCAGCATTTT
CASSDQDRSNQPQHF
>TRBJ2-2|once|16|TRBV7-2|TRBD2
TGTGCCAGCAGCCTGCCGGGCGGGGGGGGCACCGGGGAGCTGTTTTTT
CASSLPGGGGTGELFF
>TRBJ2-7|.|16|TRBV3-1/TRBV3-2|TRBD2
TGTGCCAGCAGCCAATCTGGAGCGGGGGATTACGAAGAGCAGTACTTC
CASSQSGAGDYEEQYF
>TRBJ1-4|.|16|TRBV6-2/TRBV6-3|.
TGTGCCAGCAGTTACCTCCGAGGAGTAACTGACGAAAAACTGTTTTTT
CASSYLRGVTDEKLFF
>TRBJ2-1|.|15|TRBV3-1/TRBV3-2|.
TGTGCCAGCAGCCAAAAGGTAGCCAGGAGGAATGAGCAGTTCTTC
CASSQKVARRNEQFF
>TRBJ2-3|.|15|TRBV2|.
TGTGCCAGCAAACTATCGACAGCCAAGAATCAGCCCCAGTATTTT
CASKLSTAKNQPQYF
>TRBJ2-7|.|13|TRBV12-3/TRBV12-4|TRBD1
TGTGCCAGCAGCAACGACAGGGACCACGAGCAGTACTTC
CASSNDRDHEQYF
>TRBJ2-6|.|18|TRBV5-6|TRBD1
TGTGCCAGCACCGAGACAGGACAGGGGGCGCGCGGGGCCAACGTCCTGACTTTC
CASTETGQGARGANVLTF
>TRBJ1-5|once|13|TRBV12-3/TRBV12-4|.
TGTGCCAGCAGCCCTACTAAGGATCAGCCCCAGCATTTT
CASSPTKDQPQHF
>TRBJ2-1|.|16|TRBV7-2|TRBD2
TGTGCCAGCAGCTTAACCCGACTAGCGGGGGGGCTTGAGCAGTTCTTC
CASSLTRLAGGLEQFF
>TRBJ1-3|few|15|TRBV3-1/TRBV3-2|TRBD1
TGTGCCAGCAGCCAGACAGGGCCTGTCGGAAACACCATATATTTT
CASSQTGPVGNTIYF
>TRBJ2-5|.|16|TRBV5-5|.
TGTGCCAGCAGCTTGTACCCCGGAGGGCCCCAAGAGACCCAGTACTTC
CASSLYPGGPQETQYF
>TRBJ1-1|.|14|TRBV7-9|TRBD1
TGTGCCAGCAGCAGAGGGACAGGGGACACTGAAGCTTTCTTT
CASSRGTGDTEAFF
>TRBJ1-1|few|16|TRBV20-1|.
TGCAGTGCTAGTCGGTCACCTCTACGTTACGACACTGAAGCTTTCTTT
CSASRSPLRYDTEAFF
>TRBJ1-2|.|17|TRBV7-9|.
TGTGCCAGCAGCTTTTTCGCCCCCCAGACAGGAGGCTATGGCTACACCTTC
CASSFFAPQTGGYGYTF
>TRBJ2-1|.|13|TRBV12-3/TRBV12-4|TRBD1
TGTGCCAGCAGGACAGGGGGGACCAATGAGCAGTTCTTC
CASRTGGTNEQFF
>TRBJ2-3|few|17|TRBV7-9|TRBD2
TGTGCCAGCAGCTTCCCTAAGACTAGCGGGGGGGCCGATACGCAGTATTTT
CASSFPKTSGGADTQYF
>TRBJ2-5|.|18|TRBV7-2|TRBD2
TGTGCCAGCAGCTTATACCCCCCGATTAGCGGGGGCCAAGAGACCCAGTACTTC
CASSLYPPISGGQETQYF
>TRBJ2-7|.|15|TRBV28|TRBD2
TGTGCCAGCGCACCCACCGGCGGGGGACCCTACGAGCAGTACTTC
CASAPTGGGPYEQYF
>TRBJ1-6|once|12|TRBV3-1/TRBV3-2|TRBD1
TGTGCCAGCAGTCAACAGGGGACACCCCTCCACTTT
CASSQQGTPLHF
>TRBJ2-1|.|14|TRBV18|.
TGTGCCAGCTCACCACAACTAGGGCGCAATGAGCAGTTCTTC
CASSPQLGRNEQFF
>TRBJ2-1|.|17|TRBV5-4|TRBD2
TGTGCCAGCAGCCGATCTAGCGGGACTTCTTCAAACAATGAGCAGTTCTTC
CASSRSSGTSSNNEQFF
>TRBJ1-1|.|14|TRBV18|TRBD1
TGTGCCAGCTCACCTGGGACAGGGGGCACTGAAGCTTTCTTT
CASSPGTGGTEAFF
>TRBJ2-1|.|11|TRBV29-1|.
TGCAGCGTTGGTCCTTACAATGAGCAGTTCTTC
CSVGPYNEQFF
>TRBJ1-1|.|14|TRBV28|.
TGTGCCAGCAGTCACAGGGAACCGAACACTGAAGCTTTCTTT
CASSHREPNTEAFF
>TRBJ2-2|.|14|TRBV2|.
TGTGCCAGCAGGTGGACAGCTAACACCGGGGAGCTGTTTTTT
CASRWTANTGELFF
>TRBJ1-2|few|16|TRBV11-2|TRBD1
TGTGCCAGCAGCCCGAACAGGGGGCGCATTCCCTATGGCTACACCTTC
CASSPNRGRIPYGYTF
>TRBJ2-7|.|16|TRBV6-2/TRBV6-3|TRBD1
TGTGCCAGCAGTTACTCTCGCGACAGGGGGCACTACGAGCAGTACTTC
CASSYSRDRGHYEQYF
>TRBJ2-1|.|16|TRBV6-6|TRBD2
TGTGCCAGCAGACCAGGACTAGCGGGGGGCTACAATGAGCAGTTCTTC
CASRPGLAGGYNEQFF
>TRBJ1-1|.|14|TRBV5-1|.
TGCGCCAGCAGCTTGGTAGCTAGCAACACTGAAGCTTTCTTT
CASSLVASNTEAFF
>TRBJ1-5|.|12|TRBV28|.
TGTGCCAGCAGTTCTTCAGGACAGCCCCAGCATTTT
CASSSSGQPQHF
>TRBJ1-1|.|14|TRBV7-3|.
TGTGCCAGCAGAGCGGGAGTGGGGAGCCCTGAAGCTTTCTTT
CASRAGVGSPEAFF
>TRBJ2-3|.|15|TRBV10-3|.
TGTGCCATATCGTCAGGGGGGACCAACACAGATACGCAGTATTTT
CAISSGGTNTDTQYF